Sequencing of this T cell receptor (beta chain) was carried out in a study of T cells in Graves' hyperthyroidism and ophthalmopathy. At the level of the study: Initial diagnosis, before any treatment, was when peripheral blood was collected. Regarding the study as a whole: Most clonotypes expanded in the thyroid (above 0.001) were also present in blood.

The diagnostic basis comprised clinical symptoms, serum thyroxine and TRAb, thyroid ultrasound and orbital computed tomography. Out of over 9 ml of fresh peripheral blood came the PBMCs. A note on this clonotype: The target antigen is unknown.

With 7 bases removed from V and 7 bases from J, the gap between germline ends came to 13 bases. The CDR3 contains 12 residues. Germline loops: CDR1 MNHEY, CDR2 SMNVEV (reference sequence). Amplification of TCR beta CDR3 regions used RNA as the template. The HTBI primer set was used in a first-round RT-PCR of the TCR CDR3. TCRdb used MiXCR to reprocess the multiplex PCR reads, holding one entry per CDR3 protein. The data show 500,000 or so distinct CDR3 sequences, 17% seen once. The sequenced material came from blood. The V call is TRBV27, the J call TRBJ1-1; D call uncertain. This clonotype was obtained from a woman aged 18-29 years with Graves' ophthalmopathy. The CDR3 region has the DNA TGTGCCAGCATTACCCCCACATTTGAAGCTTTCTTT. Amino acids: CASITPTFEAFF.